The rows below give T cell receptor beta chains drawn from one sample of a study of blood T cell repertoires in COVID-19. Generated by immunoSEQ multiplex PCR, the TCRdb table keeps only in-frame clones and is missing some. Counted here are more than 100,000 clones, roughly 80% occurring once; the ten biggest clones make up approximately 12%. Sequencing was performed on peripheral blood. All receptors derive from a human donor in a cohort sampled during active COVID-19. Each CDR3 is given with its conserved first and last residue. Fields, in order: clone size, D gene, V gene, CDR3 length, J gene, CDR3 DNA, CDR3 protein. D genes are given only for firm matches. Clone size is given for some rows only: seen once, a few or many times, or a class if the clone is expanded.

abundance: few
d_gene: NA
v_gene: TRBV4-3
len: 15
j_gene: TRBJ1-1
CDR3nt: TGCGCCAGCAGCCAAGATGGTAGGGGGAACACTGAAGCTTTCTTT
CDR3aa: CASSQDGRGNTEAFF

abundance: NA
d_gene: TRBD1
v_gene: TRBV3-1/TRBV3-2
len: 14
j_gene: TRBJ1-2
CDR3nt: TGTGCCAGCAGCTCCCGACAGGGGGCTAATGGCTACACCTTC
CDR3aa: CASSSRQGANGYTF

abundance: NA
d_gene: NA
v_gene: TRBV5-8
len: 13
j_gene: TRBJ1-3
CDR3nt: TGTGCCAGCAGCTCGGGGGTCGGAAACACCATATATTTT
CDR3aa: CASSSGVGNTIYF

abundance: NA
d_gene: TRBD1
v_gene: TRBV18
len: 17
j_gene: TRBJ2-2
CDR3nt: TGTGCCAGCTCACTGAATCCGGGACAGGGGGCCACCGGGGAGCTGTTTTTT
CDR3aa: CASSLNPGQGATGELFF

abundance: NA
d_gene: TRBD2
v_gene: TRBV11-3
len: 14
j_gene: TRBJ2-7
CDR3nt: TGTGCCAGCGCCAGGGGGACTAGCATCTACGAGCAGTACTTC
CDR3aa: CASARGTSIYEQYF

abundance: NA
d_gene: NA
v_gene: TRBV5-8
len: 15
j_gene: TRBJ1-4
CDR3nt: TGTGCCAGCAGCTTGGGAGGGCGGCGTAATGAAAAACTGTTTTTT
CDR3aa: CASSLGGRRNEKLFF

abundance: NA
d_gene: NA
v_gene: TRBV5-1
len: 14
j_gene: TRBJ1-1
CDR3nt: TGCGCCAGCAGCCCAGGAGGGTTGAACACTGAAGCTTTCTTT
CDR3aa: CASSPGGLNTEAFF

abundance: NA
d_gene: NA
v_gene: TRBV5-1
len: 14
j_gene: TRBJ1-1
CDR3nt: TGCGCCAGCAGCACCCAGGGTCGGAACACTGAAGCTTTCTTT
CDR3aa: CASSTQGRNTEAFF

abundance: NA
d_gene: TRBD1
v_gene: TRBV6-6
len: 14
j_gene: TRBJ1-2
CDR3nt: TGTGCCAGCAGTTACGACAGGGGGCTGAGTGGCTACACCTTC
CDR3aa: CASSYDRGLSGYTF

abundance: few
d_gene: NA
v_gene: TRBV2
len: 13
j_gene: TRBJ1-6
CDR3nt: TGTGCCAGGTCGGGACAAGGGGATTCACCCCTCCACTTT
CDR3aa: CARSGQGDSPLHF

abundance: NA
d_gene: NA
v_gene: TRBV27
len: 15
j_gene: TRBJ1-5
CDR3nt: TGTGCCAGCAGTCCCCGGGGCAGGGGAAGTCAGCCCCAGCATTTT
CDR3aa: CASSPRGRGSQPQHF

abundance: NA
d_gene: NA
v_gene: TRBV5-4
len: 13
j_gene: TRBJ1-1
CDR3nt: TGTGCCAGCAGCCCTGAACAGGGCAGTGAAGCTTTCTTT
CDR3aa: CASSPEQGSEAFF

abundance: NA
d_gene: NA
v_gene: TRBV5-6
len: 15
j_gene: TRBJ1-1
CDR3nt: TGTGCCAGCAGCTCTAAGGGGCACCCGAACACTGAAGCTTTCTTT
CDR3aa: CASSSKGHPNTEAFF

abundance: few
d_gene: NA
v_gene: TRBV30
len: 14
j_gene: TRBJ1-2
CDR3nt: TGTGCCTGGAGTGTCGGAACAGGGCAGGGTGGCTACACCTTC
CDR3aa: CAWSVGTGQGGYTF

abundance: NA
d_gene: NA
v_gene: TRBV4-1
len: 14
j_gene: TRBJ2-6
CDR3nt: TGCGCCAGCAGAGGGGCGCGGGGGGCCAACGTCCTGACTTTC
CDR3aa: CASRGARGANVLTF

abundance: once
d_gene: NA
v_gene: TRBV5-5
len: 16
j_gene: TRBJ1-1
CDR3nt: TGTGCCAGCAGCTTGGTAGGCTCGGGATCCGGGACTGAAGCTTTCTTT
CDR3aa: CASSLVGSGSGTEAFF

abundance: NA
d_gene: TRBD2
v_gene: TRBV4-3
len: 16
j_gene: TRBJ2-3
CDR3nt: TGCGCCAGCAGCCAAGATTGGAGCGGGGGGGTGGATACGCAGTATTTT
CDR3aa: CASSQDWSGGVDTQYF

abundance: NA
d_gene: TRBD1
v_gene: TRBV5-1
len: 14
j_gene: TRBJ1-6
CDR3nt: TGCGCCAGCAGCTCGGGAGGGGGCAATTCACCCCTCCACTTT
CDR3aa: CASSSGGGNSPLHF

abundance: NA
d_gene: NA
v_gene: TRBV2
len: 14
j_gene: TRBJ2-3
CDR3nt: TGTGCCAGCTCGTCCCTCCAGGGAAGAGATACGCAGTATTTT
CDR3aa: CASSSLQGRDTQYF

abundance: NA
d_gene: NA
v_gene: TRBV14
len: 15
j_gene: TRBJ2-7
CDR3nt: TGTGCCAGCAGCCAAAGGGCAGGGGACACCTACGAGCAGTACTTC
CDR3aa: CASSQRAGDTYEQYF

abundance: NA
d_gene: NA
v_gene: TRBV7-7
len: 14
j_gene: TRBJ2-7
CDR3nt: TGTGCTAGCAGTCAGTCGAGGAGCGCGTACGAGCAGTACTTC
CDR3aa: CASSQSRSAYEQYF

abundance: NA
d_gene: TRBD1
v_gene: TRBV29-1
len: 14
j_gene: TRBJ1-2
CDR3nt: TGCAGCGTTGACACGCAGGGGGCTTCAAATGGCTACACCTTC
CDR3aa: CSVDTQGASNGYTF

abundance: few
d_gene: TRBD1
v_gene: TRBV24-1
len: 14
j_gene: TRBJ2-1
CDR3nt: TGTGCCACCAGTCACAGGGGGGTCGGGGATGAGCAGTTCTTC
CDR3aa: CATSHRGVGDEQFF

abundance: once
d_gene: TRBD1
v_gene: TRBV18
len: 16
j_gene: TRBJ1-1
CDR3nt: TGTGCCAGCTCACCACCGAGGGGGCAGGCGAACACTGAAGCTTTCTTT
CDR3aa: CASSPPRGQANTEAFF

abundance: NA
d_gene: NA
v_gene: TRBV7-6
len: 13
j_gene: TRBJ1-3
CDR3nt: TGTGCCAGCAGCTTCTCAGGGGAAAACACCATATATTTT
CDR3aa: CASSFSGENTIYF

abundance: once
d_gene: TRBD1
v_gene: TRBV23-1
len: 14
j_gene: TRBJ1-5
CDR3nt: TGCGCCAGCAGGAACAGGGGATCCAATCAGCCCCAGCATTTT
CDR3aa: CASRNRGSNQPQHF

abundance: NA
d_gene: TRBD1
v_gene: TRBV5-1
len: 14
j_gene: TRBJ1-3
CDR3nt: TGCGCCAGCAGCTTGGCCGGCAGGGGGAACACCATATATTTT
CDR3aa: CASSLAGRGNTIYF